One and the same sample provided the 7 T cell receptor beta chains below, sequenced in a study of early T cells in non-severe SARS-CoV-2 infection. TCRdb itself ran the 5' RACE reads through MiXCR, one entry per CDR3 protein. The profile shows roughly 72,000 distinct CDR3 sequences, around an eighth of them singletons. The specimen comprised whole blood, sampled at baseline. All receptors come from an adult who was a healthcare worker with PCR-confirmed SARS-CoV-2 infection or an uninfected control (not recorded which).

The rearrangement links TRBV20-1 to TRBJ1-1; 10 nucleotides match TRBD1. The junction had 4 bases not matched to a gene; V was cut back by 6 bases and J by 0 bases. Germline V gene data show CDR1 as DFQATT and CDR2 as SNEGSKA (reference sequence). This CDR3 has 14 residues. CDR3 nucleotides: TGCAGTGCGCGACAGGGGGCCTTGAACACTGAAGCTTTCTTT. Encoded protein: CSARQGALNTEAFF.

The gene calls are TRBV11-2 and TRBJ2-7, with TRBD1 matching over 9 bases. The CDR3 spans 19 residues. Per germline, CDR1 SGHAT and CDR2 FQNNGV. J lost 6 bases, V lost 4 bases, and 22 bases had no gene match. CDR3 DNA sequence: TGTGCCAGCAGCTCGTATAAACTCTTCCGGGACAGGGAGGACCGCGAGCAGTACTTC. Residues: CASSSYKLFRDREDREQYF.

The chain couples TRBV5-5 to TRBJ2-3; D is unclear. The CDR3 loop spans 13 amino acids. Trimming stripped 4 bases from V and 7 bases from J, with 13 bases between. CDR1 and CDR2 from the germline V gene are SGHKS and YYEKEE (reference sequence). The CDR3, as DNA: TGTGCCAGCAGCGAATGGGTCGGCAATACGCAGTATTTT. Encoded protein: CASSEWVGNTQYF.

This clonotype has more than one count but fewer than ten. This rearrangement joins TRBV29-1 to TRBJ1-2; D call uncertain. CDR3 size: 11 residues. The V gene's germline CDR1 is SQVTM and CDR2 ANQGSEA. V dropped 5 bases and J dropped 4 bases, with 8 bases sitting between them. CDR3 in amino acids: CSVFGFYGYTF. The DNA for the CDR3 is TGCAGCGTTTTCGGGTTCTATGGCTACACCTTC.

This sequence joins TRBV11-2 and TRBJ2-5, with D unclear. Germline V CDR1 and CDR2: SGHAT, FQNNGV. V was shortened by 3 bases and J by 3 bases, with 17 bases between the two germline ends. The length of the CDR3 is 16 residues. The CDR3 sequence is CASSLGSRRSEETQYF. As DNA, the CDR3 is TGTGCCAGCAGCTTGGGTTCCCGGCGGTCAGAAGAGACCCAGTACTTC.

The table lists this clonotype with a few counts. The rearrangement joins TRBV20-1 to TRBJ1-5, with unresolved D. This CDR3 is 13 amino acids long. Trimming took off 7 bases at V and 9 bases at J, with 19 bases between the two ends. Germline-derived CDR1 and CDR2 are DFQATT and SNEGSKA (reference sequence). This chain's CDR3 is CSVSDGGLRPQHF. The CDR3 DNA follows: TGCAGTGTAAGCGATGGAGGGCTCCGGCCCCAGCATTTT.

This clonotype showed up many times. The chain has TRBV20-1 and TRBJ1-1, with D unclear. The CDR3 covers 12 residues. Germline CDR1 and CDR2: DFQATT and SNEGSKA (reference sequence). The germline V and J ends were trimmed by 2 bases and 4 bases, with 8 bases remaining between them. CDR3 region: CSARSPGTEAFF. In nucleotides, the CDR3 is TGCAGTGCTAGAAGCCCCGGCACTGAAGCTTTCTTT.